One sample yielded the 26 T cell receptor beta chains listed below, sequenced in a study of blood T cells in healthy people across ages. The second PCR ran about 6 to 11 cycles with a sample-barcoded 5' primer and J-beta primers. Each CDR3 protein gets one entry after TCRdb re-called the 5' RACE reads with MiXCR. The sample yields roughly 2 million distinct CDR3 sequences, just under 50% seen once. The source material was blood. The receptor set was obtained from a woman aged 40 to 50 in good health.

Details on this clonotype: An end of the junction differs from the germline gene, which may be a read error. This chain joins TRBV20-1 and TRBJ1-2; D remains ambiguous. Germline V gene data show CDR1 as DFQATT and CDR2 as SNEGSKA (reference sequence). CDR3 length equals 14 residues. The CDR3 DNA follows: TGCAGTGCTAGAGCCGGTGGGCTGGGGTATGGCTGCACCTTC. Protein product: CSARAGGLGYGCTF.

This clonotype has more than one count but fewer than ten. The V call is TRBV27, the J call TRBJ2-4, with D perhaps TRBD2 (6 bases). The CDR3 extends over 11 amino acids. V was shortened by 8 bases and J by 7 bases, with 9 bases between the two germline ends. CDR1 and CDR2 (germline): MNHEY, SMNVEV (reference sequence). The CDR3 region has the DNA TGTGCCAGCGGCGGGGTCAACATTCAGTACTTC. Its translation is CASGGVNIQYF.

The chain is built from TRBV5-1 and TRBJ2-7; 7 positions agree with TRBD2. V lost 1 base, J lost 0 bases, and 7 bases stayed unmatched. The length of the CDR3 is 16 residues. Looked up from germline, CDR1 is SGHRS and CDR2 is YFSETQ. DNA of the CDR3: TGCGCCAGCAGCTTGTTAGTGGGAGGGAGCTCCTACGAGCAGTACTTC. Its protein product is CASSLLVGGSSYEQYF.

The chain joins TRBV4-3 to TRBJ2-7, with 9 bases identical to TRBD2. The CDR3 spans 15 residues. Unmatched junction bases numbered 5, after V lost 2 bases and J lost 3 bases. The germline gives CDR1 LGHNA, CDR2 YSLEER. The CDR3 spells CASSQRLADYYEQYF. The CDR3 region has the DNA TGCGCCAGCAGCCAAAGACTAGCGGACTACTACGAGCAGTACTTC.

This rearrangement joins TRBV2 to TRBJ2-7; D remains ambiguous. Trimming cost V 7 bases and J 1 base, with 8 bases left between them. The CDR3 consists of 12 residues. Germline loops: CDR1 SNHLY, CDR2 FYNNEI. The CDR3 here is CASNTASYEQYF. The CDR3 DNA is TGTGCCAGCAACACAGCTTCCTACGAGCAGTACTTC. The whole variable domain, filled in from reference TRBV2 and TRBJ2-7, reads EPEVTQTPSHQVTQMGQEVILRCVPISNHLYFYWYRQILGQKVEFLVSFYNNEISEKSEIFDDQFSVERPDGSNFTLKIRSTKLEDSAMYFCASNTASYEQYFGPGTRLTVT.

The rearrangement uses TRBV10-3 and TRBJ2-1; 14 nucleotides align to TRBD2. The CDR3 sequence is 16 residues long. The V gene end was trimmed by 6 bases and the J gene end by 4 bases; junction bases not matched to a gene: 5. CDR1 is ENHRY and CDR2 is SYGVKD in the germline V gene. Here the CDR3 DNA reads TGTGCCATCAGCTCGACTAGCGGGGGGGCTTACAATGAGCAGTTCTTC. This translates into CAISSTSGGAYNEQFF.

This clonotype occurred a few times. The chain joins TRBV20-1 to TRBJ2-5, with D tentatively TRBD2 (6 bases). The CDR3 spans 12 residues. Germline V CDR1 and CDR2: DFQATT, SNEGSKA (reference sequence). The germline V and J ends were trimmed by 8 bases and 6 bases, with 16 bases remaining between them. The CDR3 sequence is CSIALAIKTQYF. CDR3 bases: TGCAGTATTGCACTAGCAATAAAGACCCAGTACTTC.

This chain links TRBV12-3 or TRBV12-4 with TRBJ2-7; 10 bases fit TRBD2. This CDR3 is 15 amino acids long. The junction had 4 bases not matched to a gene; V was cut back by 2 bases and J by 3 bases. The CDR3 is CASSLQLAGRYEQYF. For the CDR3, the DNA is TGTGCCAGCAGTTTACAACTAGCGGGGCGCTACGAGCAGTACTTC.

This clonotype showed up just once. V and J are TRBV10-3 and TRBJ1-5; weak D call: TRBD1 (5 bases). The V gene's germline CDR1 is ENHRY and CDR2 SYGVKD. The ends were cut back, 5 bases at V and 3 bases at J, with 11 bases in the middle. This CDR3 contains 14 residues. CDR3 sequence (DNA): TGTGCCATCAGTAAGACGGGGGACAATCAGCCCCAGCATTTT. Its translation: CAISKTGDNQPQHF.

V and J are TRBV5-1 and TRBJ2-6; D is unclear. The ends were cut back, 9 bases at V and 0 bases at J, with 13 bases in the middle. The CDR3 contains 15 residues. The germline V gene has CDR1 SGHRS and CDR2 YFSETQ. The CDR3, as DNA: TGCGCCACAAAGGGCGGAAGCTCTGGGGCCAACGTCCTGACTTTC. This sequence encodes CATKGGSSGANVLTF.

The rearrangement links TRBV7-9 to TRBJ1-6, with 7 bases matching TRBD1. Trimming removed 7 bases from V and 7 bases from J; junction bases left unmatched: 16. Germline V CDR1 and CDR2: SEHNR, FQNEAQ (reference sequence). The CDR3 is made up of 17 amino acids. CDR3 residues: CASTEGPTGTGNSPLHF. As DNA, the CDR3 is TGTGCCAGCACCGAGGGGCCGACAGGGACTGGGAATTCACCCCTCCACTTT.

This clonotype was detected only a few times. The J gene is TRBJ2-7, the V gene TRBV20-1, with D possibly being TRBD1 or TRBD2 (5 bases each). The germline V and J ends were trimmed by 6 bases and 2 bases, with 14 bases remaining between them. The CDR3 loop spans 13 amino acids. Germline loops: CDR1 DFQATT, CDR2 SNEGSKA (reference sequence). For the CDR3, the DNA is TGCAGTGCCCTACGGGACGGCGCCTACGAGCAGTACTTC. Amino acids: CSALRDGAYEQYF.

The chain is built from TRBV28 and TRBJ2-7; 10 nucleotides match TRBD2. The CDR3 runs 14 residues. Trimming cost V 6 bases and J 1 base; bases outside gene matches: 3. The germline CDR1 and CDR2 sequences are MDHEN and SYDVKM. The CDR3 loop is CASRLAGMSYEQYF. The CDR3 DNA sequence: TGTGCCAGCAGACTAGCGGGGATGTCCTACGAGCAGTACTTC.

The rearrangement joins TRBV5-5 to TRBJ2-5; D is possibly TRBD2 (5 bases). The CDR3 loop spans 15 amino acids. Deletions cut 1 base from V and 2 bases from J, with 12 bases between. Germline V gene lookup returns CDR1 SGHKS and CDR2 YYEKEE (reference sequence). The CDR3 is CASSLRGLWQETQYF. The CDR3 nucleotides are TGTGCCAGCAGCTTGAGAGGGTTGTGGCAAGAGACCCAGTACTTC.

The gene calls are TRBV7-9 and TRBJ1-2; 9 bases align to TRBD1. Germline V gene data show CDR1 as SEHNR and CDR2 as FQNEAQ (reference sequence). The CDR3 length is 14 residues. The J segment lost 8 bases and the V segment lost 5 bases, leaving 9 bases of the junction unmatched. The CDR3 spells CASSPNTGGDGYTF. CDR3 DNA: TGTGCCAGCAGCCCTAATACAGGGGGCGACGGCTACACCTTC.

For this clonotype: A read error may be the cause here, since a much bigger clone is one base away. The CDR3 is CASSFADFGYTF. CDR3 bases: TGTGCCAGCAGTTTCGCGGACTTTGGCTACACCTTC. This sequence joins TRBV28 and TRBJ1-2, with D uncertain. Germline V gene sequence: CDR1 MDHEN, CDR2 SYDVKM. The CDR3 sequence is 12 residues long. Trimming shortened V by 3 bases and J by 7 bases, and 9 bases separated the two germline ends.

The chain carries TRBV7-3 and TRBJ2-1; 10 nucleotides line up with TRBD2. V was pared by 1 base and J by 8 bases, with 2 bases of the junction left unmatched. CDR1 SGHTA and CDR2 FQGTGA come from the germline V gene. CDR3 length: 14 residues. The CDR3 spells CASSLRTSGYEQFF. The DNA for the CDR3 is TGTGCCAGCAGCTTAAGGACTAGCGGCTATGAGCAGTTCTTC.

This clonotype was recorded a few times. The rearrangement links TRBV20-1 to TRBJ1-2; 7 bases map to TRBD1. Per germline, CDR1 DFQATT and CDR2 SNEGSKA (reference sequence). J gave up 6 bases and V 8 bases, and 9 bases lay outside the gene matches. CDR3 length: 12 residues. This CDR3 is CSIIDRVHGYTF. The CDR3 nucleotides are TGCAGTATTATAGACAGGGTTCATGGCTACACCTTC.

This chain joins TRBV29-1 and TRBJ2-1; D might be TRBD1 or TRBD2, each matching 5 bases. The V and J ends lost 7 bases and 9 bases respectively, with 22 bases between them. Germline-derived CDR1 and CDR2 are SQVTM and ANQGSEA. The CDR3 is made up of 14 amino acids. Here the CDR3 DNA reads TGCAGCGGCACACCGGGACGGATTCGGGTTGAGCAGTTCTTC. Its protein product is CSGTPGRIRVEQFF.

The chain uses TRBV11-2 and TRBJ2-1; D is ambiguous. Germline assignment: CDR1 SGHAT and CDR2 FQNNGV. Trimming removed 5 bases at V and 7 bases at J, with 18 bases between. This CDR3 has 15 amino acids. CDR3 region: CASSIDRFPRNEQFF. In DNA form, the CDR3 reads TGTGCCAGCAGCATCGACCGATTCCCTCGGAATGAGCAGTTCTTC.

This clonotype showed up just a few times. V and J are TRBV7-9 and TRBJ2-4, with D maybe TRBD2 (6 bases). V was trimmed by 2 bases and J by 0 bases, leaving 14 bases between them. The length of the CDR3 is 17 residues. Germline values: CDR1 SEHNR, CDR2 FQNEAQ (reference sequence). CDR3 in amino acids: CASSLIGGQLAKNIQYF. CDR3 DNA: TGTGCCAGCAGCTTAATCGGGGGTCAACTAGCCAAAAACATTCAGTACTTC.

The chain uses TRBV7-2 and TRBJ1-1; the match to TRBD1 covers 9 bases. The CDR3 covers 18 residues. With V trimmed by 3 bases and J by 2 bases, 13 bases remained unmatched. Germline-derived CDR1 and CDR2 are SGHTA and FQGNSA. DNA of the CDR3: TGTGCCAGCAGCTTGGGCCCACAGGGGGCGCCGGGAAACACTGAAGCTTTCTTT. It encodes CASSLGPQGAPGNTEAFF.

The chain joins TRBV12-3 or TRBV12-4 to TRBJ1-2; D remains ambiguous. V lost 0 bases to trimming and J lost 8 bases, with 13 bases between them. The CDR3 has 14 residues. CDR3 residues: CASSLANPSGGYTF. In DNA form, the CDR3 reads TGTGCCAGCAGTTTAGCGAACCCGTCGGGAGGCTACACCTTC.

This clonotype was seen a handful of times. The rearrangement joins TRBV5-1 to TRBJ1-2; D call uncertain. V lost 0 bases and J 8 bases, leaving 17 bases between the germline ends. The CDR3 totals 15 residues. In germline, CDR1 is SGHRS, CDR2 YFSETQ. The CDR3 DNA reads as TGCGCCAGCAGCTTGGGAACGGGTGTGACGGTCGGCTACACCTTC. Encoded protein: CASSLGTGVTVGYTF.

This clonotype was seen a few times. The chain uses TRBV7-2 and TRBJ2-5; 15 positions match TRBD2. Trimming at V came to 5 bases and at J to 5 bases, leaving 9 bases not matched to a gene. The CDR3 sequence is 17 residues long. Germline V gives CDR1 SGHTA, CDR2 FQGNSA. The CDR3 nucleotides are TGTGCCAGCAGCGAAAGGACTAGCGGGGGGGCCGGTGAGACCCAGTACTTC. It encodes CASSERTSGGAGETQYF. The full variable domain, its missing parts supplied by reference TRBV7-2 and TRBJ2-5, is GAGVSQSPSNKVTEKGKDVELRCDPISGHTALYWYRQSLGQGLEFLIYFQGNSAPDKSGLPSDRFSAERTGGSVSTLTIQRTQQEDSAVYLCASSERTSGGAGETQYFGPGTRLLVL.

The rearrangement joins TRBV6-6 to TRBJ2-3, with a weak D call TRBD2 (7 bases). The V end was cut by 5 bases, the J end by 5 bases, with 17 bases between. Germline loops: CDR1 MNHNY, CDR2 SVGAGI (reference sequence). This CDR3 region has 15 residues. The CDR3 coding sequence is TGTGCCAGCAGTCGAAAACAGGGCGGGGGAGATACGCAGTATTTT. Its translation is CASSRKQGGGDTQYF.